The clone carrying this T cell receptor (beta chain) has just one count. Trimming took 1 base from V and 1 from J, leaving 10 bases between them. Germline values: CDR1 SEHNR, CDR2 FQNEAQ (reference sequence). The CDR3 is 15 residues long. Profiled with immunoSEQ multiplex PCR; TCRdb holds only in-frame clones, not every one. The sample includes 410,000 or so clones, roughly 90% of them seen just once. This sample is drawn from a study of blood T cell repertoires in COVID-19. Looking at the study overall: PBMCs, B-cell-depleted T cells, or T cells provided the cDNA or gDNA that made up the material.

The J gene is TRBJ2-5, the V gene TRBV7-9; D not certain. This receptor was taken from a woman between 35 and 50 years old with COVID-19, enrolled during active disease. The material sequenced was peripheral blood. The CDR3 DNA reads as TGTGCCAGCAGCTTAGGTCGGTCGATCCAAGAGACCCAGTACTTC. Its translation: CASSLGRSIQETQYF.